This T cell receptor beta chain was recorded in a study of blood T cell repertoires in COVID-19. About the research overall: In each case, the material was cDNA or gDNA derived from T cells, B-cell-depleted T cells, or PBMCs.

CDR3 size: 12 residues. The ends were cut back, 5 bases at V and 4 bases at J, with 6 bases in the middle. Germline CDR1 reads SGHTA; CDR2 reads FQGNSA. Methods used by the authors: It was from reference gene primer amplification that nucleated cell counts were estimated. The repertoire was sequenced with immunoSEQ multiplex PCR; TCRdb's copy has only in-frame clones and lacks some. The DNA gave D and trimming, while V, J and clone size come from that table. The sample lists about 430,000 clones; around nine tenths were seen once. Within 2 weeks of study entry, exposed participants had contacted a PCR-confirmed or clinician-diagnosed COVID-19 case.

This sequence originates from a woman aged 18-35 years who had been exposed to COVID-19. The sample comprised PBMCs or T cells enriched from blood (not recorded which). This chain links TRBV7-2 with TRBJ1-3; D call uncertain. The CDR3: CASSQSGNTIYF. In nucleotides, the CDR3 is TGTGCCAGCAGCCAATCAGGAAACACCATATATTTT.